Shown below are 18 T cell receptor beta chains from a single sample sequenced in a study of T cell repertoires in cytomegalovirus infection (dated by TCRdb to between 2018 and 2020). The sample was run on an Illumina HiSeq 1500. TCRdb's own reprocessing of the public reads used fastp at Q25 and MiXCR and kept productive beta chains. Rows are unified per CDR3 protein, each entry keeping the most common DNA and genes. The sample includes 510,000 or so distinct CDR3 sequences, with about 30% observed a single time. Of the sample, around 13% falls within the top ten clones. The sample taken for sequencing was PBMCs. These receptors came from a human donor in good health (CMV status not recorded). Some clones in this sample may be carry-over from other donors' samples.

The rearrangement joins TRBV5-4 to TRBJ2-1, with 8 nucleotides matching TRBD2. Unmatched junction bases numbered 8, after V lost 1 base and J lost 8 bases. In germline, CDR1 is SGHNT, CDR2 YYREEE (reference sequence). The CDR3 runs to 15 residues. CDR3 loop: CASSLQSGSGHEQFF. CDR3 nucleotides: TGTGCCAGCAGCTTGCAAAGCGGGAGCGGCCATGAGCAGTTCTTC.

This clonotype was counted only a few times. V is TRBV19 and J is TRBJ1-1, with a possible D match to TRBD1 (5 bases). The CDR3 has 16 residues. The germline CDR1 and CDR2 sequences are LNHDA and SQIVND (reference sequence). V lost 3 bases, J lost 1 base, and 15 bases lay in between. The chain's CDR3 is CASSMWVTGPNTEAFF. For the CDR3, the DNA is TGTGCCAGTAGTATGTGGGTAACAGGCCCGAACACTGAAGCTTTCTTT.

The V and J genes are TRBV28 and TRBJ2-7; weak D call: TRBD2 (5 bases). The V end lost 6 bases, the J end lost 6 bases, and 18 bases lay between the germline ends. Germline V gene sequence: CDR1 MDHEN, CDR2 SYDVKM. The CDR3 consists of 14 residues. The chain's CDR3 is CASRLSGASAEQYV. The CDR3, as DNA: TGTGCCAGCAGGCTGAGCGGAGCCTCGGCCGAGCAGTACGTC.

This clonotype has ten or more counts. V gene TRBV19 combines with J gene TRBJ2-3; TRBD2 matches at 7 bases. The CDR3 consists of 14 residues. CDR1 is LNHDA and CDR2 is SQIVND in the germline V gene (reference sequence). V shed 5 bases, J shed 0 bases, and the junction held 2 bases outside the gene matches. CDR3 nucleotide sequence: TGTGCCAGTAGTCAACTAGCGAGCACAGATACGCAGTATTTT. As protein: CASSQLASTDTQYF.

In regard to this clonotype: Germline and junction disagree at one end, which may indicate a read error. The rearrangement uses TRBV24-1 and TRBJ2-1; possibly TRBD2 for D (6 bases). Per germline, CDR1 KGHDR and CDR2 SFDVKD. The CDR3 runs to 12 residues. CDR3 nucleotide sequence: TGTGCCACCAGTGAGTCCGGGACTGAGCCGTTCTTC. This codes for CATSESGTEPFF.

The rearrangement joins TRBV20-1 to TRBJ2-3; a weak D match, TRBD2 (6 bases). V lost 0 bases to trimming and J lost 1 base, with 8 bases between them. Germline values: CDR1 DFQATT, CDR2 SNEGSKA (reference sequence). The CDR3 is made up of 14 amino acids. CDR3 DNA: TGCAGTGCTAGAGACGGGAGCGGCACAGATACGCAGTATTTT. The encoded protein is CSARDGSGTDTQYF.

A remark on this clonotype: The junction differs from germline at one of its ends, possibly a read error. CDR3 in DNA: TGCAGTGCTAGCCAGGCCGGAGTAAGGATCTTC. This gives the protein CSASQAGVRIF. This chain connects TRBV20-1 to TRBJ2-1; D unresolved. The CDR3 length is 11 residues. The germline V gene encodes CDR1 DFQATT and CDR2 SNEGSKA (reference sequence).

The chain uses TRBV28 and TRBJ1-4, with D possibly TRBD1 on 5 matching bases. The CDR3 spans 14 residues. Germline V gene sequence: CDR1 MDHEN, CDR2 SYDVKM. V dropped 6 bases and J dropped 8 bases, with 16 bases sitting between them. CDR3 region: CASRMAGVYEKLFF. The CDR3 region has the DNA TGTGCCAGCAGGATGGCGGGGGTATACGAAAAACTGTTTTTT. Filled out from reference TRBV28 and TRBJ1-4, the complete variable domain reads DVKVTQSSRYLVKRTGEKVFLECVQDMDHENMFWYRQDPGLGLRLIYFSYDVKMKEKGDIPEGYSVSREKKERFSLILESASTNQTSMYLCASRMAGVYEKLFFGSGTQLSVL.

Ten or more counts support this clonotype. The chain employs TRBV12-3 or TRBV12-4 and TRBJ2-3; perhaps TRBD1 as D (6 bases). The CDR3 sequence is 14 residues long. Trimming left V 9 bases short and J 2 bases short, with 15 bases between. CDR3 in DNA: TGTGCCAGTACGAGGACAGAGACCACAGATACGCAGTATTTT. It is translated as CASTRTETTDTQYF.

This clonotype appeared a few times. The chain carries TRBV20-1 and TRBJ2-7; 12 nucleotides align to TRBD2. The V segment lost 2 bases and the J segment 7 bases; nucleotides outside the gene matches: 12. Per the germline V gene, CDR1 is DFQATT and CDR2 is SNEGSKA (reference sequence). This CDR3 has 16 residues. The CDR3 DNA sequence: TGCAGTGCTAGACCGTGGGCTAGCGGGAGGGCCTGGGAGCAGTACTTC. As protein: CSARPWASGRAWEQYF.

The CDR3 here is CASILPGSHGYTF. The CDR3 DNA is TGTGCCAGCATCCTCCCAGGGTCTCATGGCTACACCTTC. V and J are TRBV12-3 or TRBV12-4 and TRBJ1-2; TRBD1 is a possible D gene (5 bases). CDR3 length: 13 residues. Trimming removed 7 bases at V and 6 bases at J, with 15 bases between.

This clonotype has a count of ten or more. J is TRBJ2-5 and V is TRBV12-3 or TRBV12-4; 7 nucleotides match TRBD1. The CDR3 contains 15 residues. Trimming removed 6 bases from V and 5 bases from J; junction bases left unmatched: 12. For the CDR3, the DNA is TGTGCCAGCAGGCCACGCCACAGGGGCTTGGAGACCCAGTACTTC. Translating it yields CASRPRHRGLETQYF.

The V and J genes are TRBV5-5 and TRBJ1-6, with 7 bases fitting TRBD1. CDR3 length: 16 residues. V lost 4 bases, J lost 6 bases, and 10 bases stayed unmatched. Looked up from germline, CDR1 is SGHKS and CDR2 is YYEKEE (reference sequence). The CDR3 loop is CASSPRTGQLNSPLHF. As DNA, the CDR3 is TGTGCCAGCAGCCCAAGGACAGGACAACTTAATTCACCCCTCCACTTT. Looking up the rest from reference TRBV5-5 and TRBJ1-6 gives the full variable domain: DAGVTQSPTHLIKTRGQQVTLRCSPISGHKSVSWYQQVLGQGPQFIFQYYEKEERGRGNFPDRFSARQFPNYSSELNVNALLLGDSALYLCASSPRTGQLNSPLHFGNGTRLTVT.

This clonotype has just a few counts. V and J are TRBV9 and TRBJ2-5; no firm D call. V gave up 4 bases and J gave up 1 base, with 14 bases separating them. The CDR3 sequence is 15 residues long. Germline V gene sequence: CDR1 SGDLS, CDR2 YYNGEE. DNA for the CDR3: TGTGCCAGCAGCCTTGACTTTGCCTTCCAAGAGACCCAGTACTTC. This sequence encodes CASSLDFAFQETQYF.

This clonotype was seen repeatedly, ten times or more. This chain connects TRBV6-2 or TRBV6-3 to TRBJ1-1; weak D call: TRBD1 (6 bases). The CDR3 sequence is 14 residues long. CDR1 is MNHEY and CDR2 is SVGEGT in the germline V gene. The V gene lost 5 bases and the J gene lost 0 bases, with 10 bases spanning the gap. This CDR3 is CASSPGHLNTEAFF. CDR3 DNA sequence: TGTGCCAGCAGTCCGGGACACCTGAACACTGAAGCTTTCTTT.

Concerning this clonotype itself: Sequence at one end of the junction differs from germline and may be a read error. CDR3 loop: CASSLARFGVETQYF. CDR3 DNA: TGTGCCAGCAGTTTAGCGCGCTTCGGGGTGGAGACCCAGTACTTC. The chain uses TRBV7-9 and TRBJ2-5, with D tentatively TRBD2 (5 bases). The germline V gene encodes CDR1 SEHNR and CDR2 FQNEAQ (reference sequence). The CDR3 contains 15 residues.

This clonotype occurred many times. This sequence joins TRBV11-3 and TRBJ1-1; maybe TRBD1 (5 bases). CDR1 is SGHNT and CDR2 is YENEEA in the germline V gene. With 0 bases removed from V and 2 bases from J, the gap between germline ends came to 13 bases. The CDR3 contains 16 residues. The CDR3 reads CASSLDHGGINTEAFF. The DNA for the CDR3 is TGTGCCAGCAGCTTAGATCATGGGGGAATAAACACTGAAGCTTTCTTT.

CDR3 loop: CASSLAAIFETQYF. CDR3 sequence (DNA): TGTGCCAGCAGCTTAGCCGCTATATTTGAGACCCAGTACTTC. The chain carries TRBV7-8 and TRBJ2-5; D remains ambiguous. From germline, CDR1 is SGHVS and CDR2 FQNEAQ. Trimming took off 0 bases at V and 5 bases at J, with 10 bases between the two ends. The CDR3 has 14 residues. Full variable domain (outside the CDR3, taken from reference TRBV7-8 and TRBJ2-5): GAGVSQSPRYKVAKRGQDVALRCDPISGHVSLFWYQQALGQGPEFLTYFQNEAQLDKSGLPSDRFFAERPEGSVSTLKIQRTQQEDSAVYLCASSLAAIFETQYFGPGTRLLVL.